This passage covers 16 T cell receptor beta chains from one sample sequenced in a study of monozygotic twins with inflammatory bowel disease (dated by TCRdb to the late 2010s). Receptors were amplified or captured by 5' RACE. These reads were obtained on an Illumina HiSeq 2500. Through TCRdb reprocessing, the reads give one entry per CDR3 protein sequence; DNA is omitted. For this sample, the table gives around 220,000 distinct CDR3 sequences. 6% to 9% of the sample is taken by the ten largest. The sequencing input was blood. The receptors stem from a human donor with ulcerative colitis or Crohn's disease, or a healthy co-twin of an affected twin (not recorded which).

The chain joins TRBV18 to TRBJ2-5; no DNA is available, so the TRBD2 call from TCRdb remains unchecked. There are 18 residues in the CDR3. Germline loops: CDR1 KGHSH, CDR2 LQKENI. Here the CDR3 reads CASSPLSGPLTPQETQYF.

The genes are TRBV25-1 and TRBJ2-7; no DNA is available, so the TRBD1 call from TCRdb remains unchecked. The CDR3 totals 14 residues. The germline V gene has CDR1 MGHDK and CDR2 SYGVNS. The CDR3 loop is CASSKGGAIYEQYF.

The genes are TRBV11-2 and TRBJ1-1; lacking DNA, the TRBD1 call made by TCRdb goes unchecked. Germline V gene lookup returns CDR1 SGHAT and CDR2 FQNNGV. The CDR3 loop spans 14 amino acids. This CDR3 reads CASSFKAQNTEAFF.

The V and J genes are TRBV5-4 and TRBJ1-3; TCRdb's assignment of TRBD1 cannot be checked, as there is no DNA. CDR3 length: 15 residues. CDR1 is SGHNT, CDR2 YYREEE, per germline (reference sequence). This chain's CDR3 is CASSPGGISGNTIYF.

The CDR3 loop reads CASSFLDRGQPAGANVLTF. The chain links TRBV18 to TRBJ2-6; TCRdb selects TRBD1, and the lack of DNA leaves this call unchecked. Per the germline V gene, CDR1 is KGHSH and CDR2 is LQKENI. The CDR3 has 19 residues.

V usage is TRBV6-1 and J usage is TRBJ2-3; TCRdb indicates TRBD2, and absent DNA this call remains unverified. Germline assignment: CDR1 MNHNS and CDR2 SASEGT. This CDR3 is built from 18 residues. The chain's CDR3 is CASSDQLAGGSFTDTQYF.

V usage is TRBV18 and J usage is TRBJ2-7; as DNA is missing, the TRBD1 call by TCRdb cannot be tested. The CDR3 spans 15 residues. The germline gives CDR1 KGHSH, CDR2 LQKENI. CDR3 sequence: CASSTGQGISYEQYF.

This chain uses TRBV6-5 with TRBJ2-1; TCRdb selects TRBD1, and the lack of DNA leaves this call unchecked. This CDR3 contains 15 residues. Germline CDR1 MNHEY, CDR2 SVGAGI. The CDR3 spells CASSYQGRSYNEQFF.

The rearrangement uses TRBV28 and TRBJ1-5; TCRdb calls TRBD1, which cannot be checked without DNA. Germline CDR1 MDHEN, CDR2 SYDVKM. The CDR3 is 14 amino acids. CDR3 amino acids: CASAPKGINQPQHF. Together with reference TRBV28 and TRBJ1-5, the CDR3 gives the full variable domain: DVKVTQSSRYLVKRTGEKVFLECVQDMDHENMFWYRQDPGLGLRLIYFSYDVKMKEKGDIPEGYSVSREKKERFSLILESASTNQTSMYLCASAPKGINQPQHFGDGTRLSIL.

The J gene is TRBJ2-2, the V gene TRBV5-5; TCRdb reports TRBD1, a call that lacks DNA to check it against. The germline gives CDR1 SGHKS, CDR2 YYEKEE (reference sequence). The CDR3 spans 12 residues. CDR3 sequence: CASSEDRAKLFF. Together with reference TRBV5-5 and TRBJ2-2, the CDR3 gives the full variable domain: DAGVTQSPTHLIKTRGQQVTLRCSPISGHKSVSWYQQVLGQGPQFIFQYYEKEERGRGNFPDRFSARQFPNYSSELNVNALLLGDSALYLCASSEDRAKLFFGEGSRLTVL.

The CDR3 here is CASSPDSYTEAFF. V usage is TRBV7-3 and J usage is TRBJ1-1; the TCRdb D gene call, TRBD1, has no DNA to confirm it. CDR3 size: 13 residues. From germline, CDR1 is SGHTA and CDR2 FQGTGA.

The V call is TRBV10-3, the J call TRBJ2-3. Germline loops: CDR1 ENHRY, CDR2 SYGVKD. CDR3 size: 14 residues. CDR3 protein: CAISETDTTDTQYF.

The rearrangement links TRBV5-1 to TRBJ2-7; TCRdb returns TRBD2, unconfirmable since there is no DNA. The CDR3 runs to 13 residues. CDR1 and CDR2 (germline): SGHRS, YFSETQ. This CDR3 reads CASSLDLVTEQYF.

This CDR3 is CASRRGQGYEQYF. The chain combines TRBV12-3 or TRBV12-4 with TRBJ2-7; TCRdb indicates TRBD1, and absent DNA this call remains unverified. This CDR3 comprises 13 residues.

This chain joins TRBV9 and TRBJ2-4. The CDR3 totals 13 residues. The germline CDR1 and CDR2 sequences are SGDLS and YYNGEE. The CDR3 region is CASSVAGGNIQYF.

The chain's CDR3 is CASSSDRGRTGELFF. The chain is built from TRBV7-9 and TRBJ2-2; with no DNA, the TCRdb D assignment of TRBD1 cannot be verified. The germline gives CDR1 SEHNR, CDR2 FQNEAQ (reference sequence). The CDR3 consists of 15 residues.